Listed here are 27 T cell receptor beta chains from one sample, sequenced in a study of shared clonotypes between healthy human individuals. The assay was immunoSEQ multiplex PCR, and TCRdb's table has in-frame clones only and misses some. The table lists some 480,000 clones, 79% of them singletons. Material for sequencing was PBMCs. The receptor set was obtained from a middle-aged woman in good health. Some clones in this sample may be carry-over from other donors' samples.

CDR3 DNA sequence: TGTGCCAGCAGGTCGGGACGGAGCTCCTACGAGCAGTACTTC. This gives the protein CASRSGRSSYEQYF. The J gene is TRBJ2-7, the V gene TRBV27; either TRBD1 or TRBD2 may supply D (5 bases each). Trimming cost V 6 bases and J 0 bases, with 12 bases left between them. This CDR3 has 14 amino acids. CDR1 is MNHEY and CDR2 is SMNVEV in the germline V gene (reference sequence).

Concerning this clone itself: Other DNA sequences within the sample encode an identical CDR3. The chain recombines TRBV7-3 with TRBJ2-5; TRBD1 is a possible D gene (5 bases). Trimming removed 0 bases from V and 3 bases from J, with 5 bases in between. Germline V gives CDR1 SGHTA, CDR2 FQGTGA. The CDR3 consists of 13 residues. DNA for the CDR3: TGTGCCAGCAGCTTAACCAGGGAAGAGACCCAGTACTTC. This translates into CASSLTREETQYF.

The chain is built from TRBV27 and TRBJ1-1; 10 bases match TRBD1. The CDR3 loop spans 15 amino acids. Germline loops: CDR1 MNHEY, CDR2 SMNVEV (reference sequence). The junction had 9 bases not matched to a gene; V was cut back by 6 bases and J by 5 bases. Here the CDR3 reads CASRLSRDRGTEAFF. Here the CDR3 DNA reads TGTGCCAGCAGACTTTCCCGGGACAGGGGAACTGAAGCTTTCTTT.

This clone showed up many times. The chain is built from TRBV5-1 and TRBJ1-4; unclear D gene. Trimming removed 0 bases at V and 7 bases at J, with 7 bases between. Germline lookup yields CDR1 SGHRS and CDR2 YFSETQ. CDR3 length equals 13 residues. This chain's CDR3 is CASSLEGSEKLFF. In nucleotides, the CDR3 is TGCGCCAGCAGCTTGGAGGGTTCTGAAAAACTGTTTTTT.

The rearrangement links TRBV6-5 to TRBJ1-5, with D tentatively TRBD1 (5 bases). The germline CDR1 and CDR2 sequences are MNHEY and SVGAGI. This CDR3 has 15 amino acids. V lost 8 bases, J lost 4 bases, and 18 bases lay in between. This CDR3 reads CASAFLGELNQPQHF. Written as DNA, the CDR3 is TGTGCCAGCGCATTCTTGGGGGAGCTGAATCAGCCCCAGCATTTT.

The V call is TRBV2, the J call TRBJ1-1, with unresolved D. Looked up from germline, CDR1 is SNHLY and CDR2 is FYNNEI. V lost 5 bases, J lost 5 bases, and 15 bases lay in between. CDR3 length: 14 residues. The CDR3 reads CASSPIVDKTEAFF. CDR3 nucleotide sequence: TGTGCCAGCAGTCCCATAGTCGACAAGACTGAAGCTTTCTTT.

The chain couples TRBV4-3 to TRBJ2-1; no clear D. The CDR3 is 15 amino acids. Between the trimmed V and J ends, which lost 0 bases and 3 bases, there was a span of 9 bases. Germline assignment: CDR1 LGHNA and CDR2 YSLEER. The CDR3 sequence is CASSQDYLGYNEQFF. CDR3 sequence (DNA): TGCGCCAGCAGCCAAGATTACTTGGGCTACAATGAGCAGTTCTTC.

The chain links TRBV4-2 to TRBJ2-1; 10 nucleotides line up with TRBD2. This CDR3 comprises 16 residues. The V and J ends lost 3 bases and 9 bases, in that order; junction bases with no gene match: 11. Germline V CDR1 and CDR2: LGHNA, YNFKEQ. This CDR3 is CASSQTGTSVLGEQFF. CDR3 coding DNA: TGTGCCAGCAGCCAGACCGGGACTAGCGTTCTCGGTGAGCAGTTCTTC.

This chain joins TRBV18 and TRBJ2-1, with D tentatively TRBD1 (6 bases). This CDR3 comprises 15 residues. V lost 0 bases and J lost 2, with 8 bases in between. Germline CDR1 reads KGHSH; CDR2 reads LQKENI. The CDR3 spells CASSPPAGAYNEQFF. The CDR3 nucleotides are TGTGCCAGCTCACCACCGGCAGGGGCCTACAATGAGCAGTTCTTC.

The chain links TRBV6-4 to TRBJ2-1; 7 bases agree with TRBD1. Germline V gives CDR1 MRHNA, CDR2 SNTAGT. This CDR3 is 13 amino acids long. V trimming: 2 bases; J trimming: 7 bases; junction bases outside the gene matches: 2. CDR3 DNA sequence: TGTGCCAGCAGTGACCAGGACAGGAATGAGCAGTTCTTC. Translation: CASSDQDRNEQFF.

This clone was seen more than once but under ten times. V is TRBV2 and J is TRBJ1-3; the D is unclear. This CDR3 has 14 amino acids. V lost 4 bases and J lost 2, with 9 bases in between. CDR1 SNHLY and CDR2 FYNNEI come from the germline V gene. The CDR3 DNA sequence: TGTGCCAGCAGTGTGGCAGAGGCTGGAAACACCATATATTTT. This translates into CASSVAEAGNTIYF.

This clone came up once. This chain links TRBV11-2 with TRBJ1-1; 7 nucleotides line up with TRBD1. In germline, CDR1 is SGHAT, CDR2 FQNNGV. With 5 bases clipped from V and 1 base from J, the junction kept 1 base outside the gene matches. This CDR3 comprises 13 residues. The CDR3, as DNA: TGTGCCAGCAGCCGGGACAGGAACACTGAAGCTTTCTTT. Residues: CASSRDRNTEAFF.

This clone was picked up one time. The rearrangement links TRBV28 to TRBJ1-1; 9 bases are shared with TRBD1. V gave up 6 bases and J gave up 3 bases; unmatched junction bases: 5. Germline CDR1 is MDHEN and CDR2 is SYDVKM. This CDR3 is 14 amino acids long. CDR3 sequence (DNA): TGTGCCAGCAGGACAGGGGGTCCCCACACTGAAGCTTTCTTT. This gives the protein CASRTGGPHTEAFF.

In the case of this clone: Within the sample, other DNA sequences also encode this same CDR3. The gene calls are TRBV29-1 and TRBJ2-5; the match to TRBD2 covers 7 bases. This CDR3 comprises 11 residues. Germline V CDR1 and CDR2: SQVTM, ANQGSEA. Trimming cost V 6 bases and J 5 bases; bases outside gene matches: 3. CDR3 amino acids: CSVGEGETQYF. CDR3 coding DNA: TGCAGCGTAGGGGAGGGGGAGACCCAGTACTTC.

With respect to this clone: This sequence is one base from a far larger clone and is likely a read error. The chain has TRBV30 and TRBJ1-2; D gene uncertain. The CDR3 is 13 amino acids. V lost 1 base and J lost 3, with 9 bases in between. Germline V gene sequence: CDR1 GTSNPN, CDR2 SVGIG (reference sequence). The CDR3 reads CAWSEITHYGYTF. In DNA, the CDR3 is TGTGCCTGGAGTGAGATTACTCACTATGGCTACACCTTC.

This clone turned up a few times. The rearrangement joins TRBV5-1 to TRBJ1-2; the match to TRBD1 covers 8 bases. CDR1 SGHRS and CDR2 YFSETQ come from the germline V gene. The ends lost 2 bases at V and 7 bases at J; junction bases unmatched: 4. The CDR3 sequence is 13 residues long. CDR3 residues: CASSFGQGGGYTF. For the CDR3, the DNA is TGCGCCAGCAGCTTCGGACAGGGCGGTGGCTACACCTTC.

The rearrangement joins TRBV9 to TRBJ1-2; 7 bases match TRBD1. V lost 0 bases, J lost 7 bases, and 6 bases stayed unmatched. CDR3 size: 14 residues. Germline CDR1 SGDLS, CDR2 YYNGEE. In nucleotides, the CDR3 is TGTGCCAGCAGCGTAGACGACAGGGTGGCTGGCTACACCTTC. As protein: CASSVDDRVAGYTF.

In DNA form, the CDR3 reads TGTGCCAGCAGTACCCGACAGGGTTCAATGACCATGAGCTCCTACAATGAGCAGTTCTTC. It is translated as CASSTRQGSMTMSSYNEQFF. The V gene is TRBV28, the J gene TRBJ2-1; TRBD1 matches 7 bases. Germline V gene lookup returns CDR1 MDHEN and CDR2 SYDVKM. The J segment lost 0 bases and the V segment lost 5 bases, leaving 19 bases of the junction unmatched. The CDR3 runs 20 residues.

This clone was counted a few times. This rearrangement joins TRBV19 to TRBJ1-1, with D unresolved. V was shortened by 8 bases and J by 3 bases, with 7 bases between the two germline ends. Germline V lookup: CDR1 LNHDA, CDR2 SQIVND (reference sequence). This CDR3 spans 11 amino acids. The CDR3 sequence: CASLRDTEAFF. As DNA, the CDR3 is TGTGCCAGTCTGAGGGACACTGAAGCTTTCTTT.

This clone was counted at least ten times. The chain is built from TRBV7-2 and TRBJ2-1; no clear D. V was cut by 1 base and J by 3 bases, with 10 bases left in between. The CDR3 is made up of 15 amino acids. In germline, CDR1 is SGHTA, CDR2 FQGNSA. The CDR3 region has the DNA TGTGCCAGCAGCTTAGAGATGAGGAGCTACAATGAGCAGTTCTTC. Protein sequence: CASSLEMRSYNEQFF. The entire variable domain, with the rest obtained from reference TRBV7-2 and TRBJ2-1, is as follows: GAGVSQSPSNKVTEKGKDVELRCDPISGHTALYWYRQSLGQGLEFLIYFQGNSAPDKSGLPSDRFSAERTGGSVSTLTIQRTQQEDSAVYLCASSLEMRSYNEQFFGPGTRLTVL.

The rearrangement joins TRBV4-3 to TRBJ2-5, with TRBD1 as a possible D gene (5 bases). The germline V gene has CDR1 LGHNA and CDR2 YSLEER. V was shortened by 0 bases and J by 7 bases, with 24 bases between the two germline ends. This CDR3 comprises 18 residues. The CDR3 bases are TGCGCCAGCAGCCAAGATCGGAGCAAGGGGCCCTCGCAACGGACCCAGTACTTC. Translating it yields CASSQDRSKGPSQRTQYF.

This clone was recorded a few times. The rearrangement links TRBV19 to TRBJ2-2; 12 bases are shared with TRBD1. V trimming: 10 bases; J trimming: 6 bases; junction bases outside the gene matches: 9. The germline gives CDR1 LNHDA, CDR2 SQIVND (reference sequence). The CDR3 is 15 amino acids. The CDR3 nucleotides are TGTGCCACCTCCGGGACAGGGGGCCCGGCCGGGGAGCTGTTTTTT. This translates into CATSGTGGPAGELFF. The entire variable domain, with the rest obtained from reference TRBV19 and TRBJ2-2, is as follows: DGGITQSPKYLFRKEGQNVTLSCEQNLNHDAMYWYRQDPGQGLRLIYYSQIVNDFQKGDIAEGYSVSREKKESFPLTVTSAQKNPTAFYLCATSGTGGPAGELFFGEGSRLTVL.

The rearrangement joins TRBV5-1 to TRBJ1-6, with TRBD1 matching 7 bases. Looked up from germline, CDR1 is SGHRS and CDR2 is YFSETQ. This CDR3 is 14 amino acids long. Unmatched junction bases numbered 5, after V lost 4 bases and J lost 7 bases. The CDR3 loop reads CASSPGQDNSPLHF. CDR3 coding DNA: TGCGCCAGCAGCCCAGGACAGGACAATTCACCCCTCCACTTT.

CDR3 protein: CASSPGGLSYNEQFF. In DNA, the CDR3 is TGTGCCAGCAGCCCAGGGGGACTCTCCTACAATGAGCAGTTCTTC. V gene TRBV11-3 combines with J gene TRBJ2-1, with D possibly matching TRBD1 (7 bases). V was trimmed by 5 bases and J by 0 bases, leaving 11 bases between them. CDR3 size: 15 residues. Germline V gives CDR1 SGHNT, CDR2 YENEEA.

The V and J genes are TRBV9 and TRBJ2-7, with 15 nucleotides matching TRBD2. Germline loops: CDR1 SGDLS, CDR2 YYNGEE. The CDR3 runs to 15 residues. J gave up 7 bases and V 3 bases, and 5 bases lay outside the gene matches. The CDR3 region has the DNA TGTGCCAGCAGCGGCCAGGGACTAGCGGGAGGTGAGCAGTACTTC. Its translation is CASSGQGLAGGEQYF.

This rearrangement joins TRBV9 to TRBJ2-3, with a weak D call TRBD1 (5 bases). V was shortened by 3 bases and J by 2 bases, with 10 bases between the two germline ends. Germline assignment: CDR1 SGDLS and CDR2 YYNGEE. The CDR3 covers 14 residues. The CDR3 reads CASSGGSSTDTQYF. In DNA, the CDR3 is TGTGCCAGCAGCGGGGGCTCCTCCACAGATACGCAGTATTTT.

The chain combines TRBV5-5 with TRBJ1-2; perhaps TRBD1 as D (5 bases). This CDR3 has 14 amino acids. V was trimmed by 5 bases and J by 1 base, leaving 12 bases between them. CDR1 SGHKS and CDR2 YYEKEE come from the germline V gene (reference sequence). DNA for the CDR3: TGTGCCAGCAGATCAGGGATCGGTAACTATGGCTACACCTTC. It is translated as CASRSGIGNYGYTF.